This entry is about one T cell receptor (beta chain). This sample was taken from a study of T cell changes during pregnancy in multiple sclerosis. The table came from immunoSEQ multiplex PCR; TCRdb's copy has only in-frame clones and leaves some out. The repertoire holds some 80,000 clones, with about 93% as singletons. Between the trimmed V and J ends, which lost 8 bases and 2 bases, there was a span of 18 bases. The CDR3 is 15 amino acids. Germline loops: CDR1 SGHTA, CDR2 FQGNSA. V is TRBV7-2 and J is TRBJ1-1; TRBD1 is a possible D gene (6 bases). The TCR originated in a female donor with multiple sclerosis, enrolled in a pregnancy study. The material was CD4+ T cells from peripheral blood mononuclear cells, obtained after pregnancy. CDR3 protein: CASRPAGGRNTEAFF. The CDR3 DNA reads TGTGCCAGCCGACCAGCCGGGGGGCGTAACACTGAAGCTTTCTTT.